One sample yielded the 13 T cell receptor beta chains listed below, sequenced in a study of T cell responses to AZD1222 COVID-19 vaccine. Sequencing was performed with immunoSEQ multiplex PCR; in TCRdb, only in-frame clones are kept and a portion is missing. The sample holds about 150,000 clones, roughly nine tenths seen once. The sample in question was peripheral blood, obtained 28 days after the second dose of the MenACWY control vaccine. The receptors here all came from an adult who received the MenACWY meningococcal vaccine as a control.

The chain uses TRBV24-1 and TRBJ1-5; D remains ambiguous. Germline CDR1 reads KGHDR; CDR2 reads SFDVKD. The CDR3 covers 14 residues. The V end was cut by 3 bases, the J end by 6 bases, with 11 bases between. The CDR3 loop is CATSDVGLGQPQHF. The CDR3 DNA is TGTGCCACCAGTGATGTGGGTTTGGGTCAGCCCCAGCATTTT.

The gene calls are TRBV6-5 and TRBJ1-5, with 9 bases fitting TRBD1. The J segment lost 6 bases and the V segment lost 10 bases, leaving 10 bases of the junction unmatched. The CDR3 has 14 residues. CDR1 is MNHEY and CDR2 is SVGAGI in the germline V gene. In nucleotides, the CDR3 is TGTGCCACGGGCGTGACAGGGGGTATTCAGCCCCAGCATTTT. This translates into CATGVTGGIQPQHF.

CDR3 sequence: CASSIRLTETQYF. The CDR3 coding sequence is TGTGCCAGTAGTATAAGGCTGACTGAGACCCAGTACTTC. V and J are TRBV19 and TRBJ2-5; no definite D call. Between the trimmed V and J ends, which lost 2 bases and 5 bases, there was a span of 9 bases. The CDR3 has 13 residues. Germline CDR1 is LNHDA and CDR2 is SQIVND (reference sequence).

This clone was recorded a few times. This chain uses TRBV24-1 with TRBJ2-1; TRBD1 might be the D (6 bases). Germline CDR1 reads KGHDR; CDR2 reads SFDVKD. Trimming shortened V by 1 base and J by 15 bases, and 9 bases separated the two germline ends. The CDR3 length is 11 residues. CDR3 residues: CATSDFQGLFF. The CDR3 bases are TGTGCCACCAGTGATTTCCAGGGGTTGTTCTTC.

This chain uses TRBV7-2 with TRBJ1-3; D call uncertain. This CDR3 has 14 residues. V was shortened by 1 base and J by 3 bases, with 7 bases between the two germline ends. Germline V CDR1 and CDR2: SGHTA, FQGNSA. The CDR3 bases are TGTGCCAGCAGCTTAGTCGGCGGTGGAAACACCATATATTTT. Its protein is CASSLVGGGNTIYF.

The V call is TRBV29-1, the J call TRBJ2-7; maybe TRBD1 (6 bases). CDR1 is SQVTM and CDR2 is ANQGSEA in the germline V gene. This CDR3 region has 14 residues. Trimming removed 5 bases from V and 3 bases from J, with 17 bases in between. As DNA, the CDR3 is TGCAGCGTTTTCCTTTCAGGACAGAACTACGAGCAGTACTTC. Translated: CSVFLSGQNYEQYF.

This chain connects TRBV7-9 to TRBJ2-1, with D maybe TRBD1 (5 bases). The V end lost 5 bases, the J end lost 10 bases, and 12 bases lay between the germline ends. CDR3 length: 12 residues. Germline values: CDR1 SEHNR, CDR2 FQNEAQ (reference sequence). The CDR3 here is CASSHQGGEQFF. Here the CDR3 DNA reads TGTGCCAGCAGCCACCAGGGTGGGGAGCAGTTCTTC. Full variable domain (missing parts from reference TRBV7-9 and TRBJ2-1): DTGVSQNPRHKITKRGQNVTFRCDPISEHNRLYWYRQTLGQGPEFLTYFQNEAQLEKSRLLSDRFSAERPKGSFSTLEIQRTEQGDSAMYLCASSHQGGEQFFGPGTRLTVL.

The chain is built from TRBV18 and TRBJ2-1, with D unclear. The CDR3 totals 15 residues. V was trimmed by 6 bases and J by 2 bases, leaving 14 bases between them. The V gene's germline CDR1 is KGHSH and CDR2 LQKENI. CDR3 in amino acids: CASSPTLLTYNEQFF. The CDR3 bases are TGTGCCAGCTCGCCAACGCTACTGACCTACAATGAGCAGTTCTTC.

The genes are TRBV9 and TRBJ2-5; possibly TRBD2 for D (6 bases). CDR3 length: 12 amino acids. Germline V gene sequence: CDR1 SGDLS, CDR2 YYNGEE. Trimming removed 7 bases from V and 3 bases from J, with 10 bases in between. This CDR3 is CASLAGKETQYF. In nucleotides, the CDR3 is TGTGCCAGCCTCGCGGGGAAAGAGACCCAGTACTTC. The full variable domain, its missing parts supplied by reference TRBV9 and TRBJ2-5, is DSGVTQTPKHLITATGQRVTLRCSPRSGDLSVYWYQQSLDQGLQFLIQYYNGEERAKGNILERFSAQQFPDLHSELNLSSLELGDSALYFCASLAGKETQYFGPGTRLLVL.

The chain recombines TRBV7-9 with TRBJ2-5; 9 bases map to TRBD2. V dropped 5 bases and J dropped 1; count of bases not matched to a gene: 11. The CDR3 is 17 residues long. From germline, CDR1 is SEHNR and CDR2 FQNEAQ (reference sequence). The CDR3 sequence is CASSGEGLAGTQETQYF. DNA for the CDR3: TGTGCCAGCAGCGGAGAGGGCCTAGCGGGAACCCAAGAGACCCAGTACTTC.

CDR3 amino acids: CASSNPSSSYEQYF. CDR3 DNA sequence: TGTGCCAGCAGCAACCCGTCGAGCTCCTACGAGCAGTACTTC. The chain uses TRBV7-2 and TRBJ2-7; D is unclear. Germline CDR1 SGHTA, CDR2 FQGNSA. The CDR3 contains 14 residues. Trimming pared 5 bases from V and 0 bases from J, leaving 11 bases between.

The chain recombines TRBV11-3 with TRBJ2-2; D is uncertain. Trimming took off 4 bases at V and 0 bases at J, with 6 bases between the two ends. Germline V gene sequence: CDR1 SGHNT, CDR2 YENEEA. The CDR3 extends over 14 amino acids. The CDR3 DNA is TGTGCCAGCAGCTCCGGCCCGAACACCGGGGAGCTGTTTTTT. Its protein is CASSSGPNTGELFF.

The chain combines TRBV7-2 with TRBJ2-2; D remains unclear. The CDR3 consists of 14 residues. V gave up 5 bases and J gave up 6 bases, with 13 bases separating them. Germline V gene sequence: CDR1 SGHTA, CDR2 FQGNSA. The CDR3 here is CASSLDVVAGELFF. In DNA, the CDR3 is TGTGCCAGCAGCCTAGATGTGGTTGCCGGGGAGCTGTTTTTT.